Sequencing of this T cell receptor beta chain was carried out in a study of prognosis after radiotherapy for stage I lung cancer. General observations from the study: Lower Shannon entropy after stereotactic body radiation therapy was observed in patients who went on to develop distant metastases. Differential TRBV and TRBJ gene usage was reported between patients with metastases and patients without them.

The CDR3 is made up of 16 amino acids. Germline CDR1 MNHEY, CDR2 SVGEGT. Trimming left V 5 bases short and J 4 bases short, with 20 bases between. Two-round multiplex PCR on genomic DNA was the method by which TCR beta CDR3 was amplified. First-round PCR, the initial amplification, used primers specific to each TRBV and TRBJ gene. TCRdb passed the multiplex PCR reads through MiXCR, listing each CDR3 protein once. The sample lists about 35,000 distinct CDR3 sequences, less than 40% occurring once. Comments on this clonotype: The antigen is not known.

The starting material was PBMCs, obtained before or after stereotactic body radiation therapy (not recorded which). The source of this sequence is a donor aged 50 or older with non-small cell lung cancer. The rearrangement links TRBV6-2 or TRBV6-3 to TRBJ1-2; no clear D. The DNA for the CDR3 is TGTGCCAGCAGTGAACGTGGCCAGTGGGTAGGCTATGGCTACACCTTC. Amino acid sequence: CASSERGQWVGYGYTF.